This is a list of T cell receptor beta chains from one sample in a study of CD8 T cells in ankylosing spondylitis. MiXCR, run by TCRdb on the 5' RACE reads, gives a single entry per CDR3 protein. The sample lists tens of thousands of distinct CDR3 sequences; 25% to 35% were seen once. The sample taken for sequencing was blood, either unsorted or a sorted T cell fraction (not recorded which). The receptor set was obtained from a male donor with ankylosing spondylitis or in good health (not recorded which). Both conserved end residues are part of each CDR3. Fields, in order: V gene, clone size, D gene, CDR3 length, J gene, CDR3 protein, CDR3 DNA. A D gene is named only where the DNA matches it firmly. Rows give clone size only sometimes, using once, few, many, or a class for an expanded clone.

V gene: TRBV7-8; clone size: -; D gene: TRBD1; CDR3 length: 15; J gene: TRBJ1-2; CDR3 protein: CASSTGTGISWGYTF; CDR3 DNA: TGTGCCAGCAGCACTGGGACAGGGATTTCCTGGGGCTACACCTTC
V gene: TRBV6-9; clone size: -; D gene: -; CDR3 length: 13; J gene: TRBJ2-5; CDR3 protein: CASSYFGAETQYF; CDR3 DNA: TGTGCCAGCAGTTATTTTGGCGCAGAGACCCAGTACTTC
V gene: TRBV4-2; clone size: few; D gene: TRBD2; CDR3 length: 22; J gene: TRBJ2-5; CDR3 protein: CASSQDNREGLTSGGHQETQYF; CDR3 DNA: TGTGCCAGCAGCCAAGATAATCGGGAGGGGTTGACTAGCGGGGGGCACCAAGAGACCCAGTACTTC
V gene: TRBV12-3/TRBV12-4; clone size: few; D gene: TRBD1; CDR3 length: 14; J gene: TRBJ1-6; CDR3 protein: CASSLGTGGSPLHF; CDR3 DNA: TGTGCCAGCAGTTTAGGGACAGGGGGCTCACCCCTCCACTTT
V gene: TRBV7-2; clone size: -; D gene: -; CDR3 length: 17; J gene: TRBJ2-3; CDR3 protein: CASSLKWLADLTDTQYF; CDR3 DNA: TGTGCCAGCAGCTTAAAGTGGCTAGCTGATCTCACAGATACGCAGTATTTT
V gene: TRBV6-5; clone size: -; D gene: -; CDR3 length: 14; J gene: TRBJ1-4; CDR3 protein: CASSYGGSNEKLFF; CDR3 DNA: TGTGCCAGCAGTTACGGGGGGAGCAATGAAAAACTGTTTTTT
V gene: TRBV20-1; clone size: many; D gene: -; CDR3 length: 13; J gene: TRBJ1-1; CDR3 protein: CSARTGMNTEAFF; CDR3 DNA: TGCAGTGCCCGAACAGGGATGAACACTGAAGCTTTCTTT
V gene: TRBV7-9; clone size: few; D gene: -; CDR3 length: 15; J gene: TRBJ2-4; CDR3 protein: CASSSPEEQDYIQYF; CDR3 DNA: TGTGCCAGCAGCTCTCCAGAGGAACAGGATTACATTCAGTACTTC
V gene: TRBV6-1; clone size: -; D gene: TRBD1; CDR3 length: 16; J gene: TRBJ2-1; CDR3 protein: CASSRTGSLIYNEQFF; CDR3 DNA: TGTGCCAGCAGTAGGACAGGATCCTTAATATACAATGAGCAGTTCTTC
V gene: TRBV29-1; clone size: -; D gene: TRBD1; CDR3 length: 13; J gene: TRBJ1-2; CDR3 protein: CSVGQGNDYGYTF; CDR3 DNA: TGCAGCGTTGGACAGGGGAATGACTATGGCTACACCTTC
V gene: TRBV3-1; clone size: few; D gene: TRBD1; CDR3 length: 17; J gene: TRBJ1-6; CDR3 protein: CASSQEFGTDANSPLHF; CDR3 DNA: TGTGCCAGCAGCCAAGAATTCGGGACAGACGCCAATTCACCCCTCCACTTT
V gene: TRBV4-1; clone size: -; D gene: -; CDR3 length: 15; J gene: TRBJ2-2; CDR3 protein: CASSPLGQGTGELFF; CDR3 DNA: TGCGCCAGCAGCCCACTTGGGCAGGGGACCGGGGAGCTGTTTTTT
V gene: TRBV9; clone size: few; D gene: -; CDR3 length: 11; J gene: TRBJ1-1; CDR3 protein: CASGHDTEAFF; CDR3 DNA: TGTGCCAGCGGCCATGACACTGAAGCTTTCTTT
V gene: TRBV7-3; clone size: -; D gene: TRBD2; CDR3 length: 14; J gene: TRBJ2-3; CDR3 protein: CASSAGLITDTQYF; CDR3 DNA: TGTGCCAGCAGCGCGGGACTAATCACAGATACGCAGTATTTT
V gene: TRBV20-1; clone size: few; D gene: TRBD1; CDR3 length: 13; J gene: TRBJ2-4; CDR3 protein: CSARDRGQDIQYF; CDR3 DNA: TGCAGTGCCCGAGACAGGGGGCAGGACATTCAGTACTTC
V gene: TRBV20-1; clone size: -; D gene: -; CDR3 length: 13; J gene: TRBJ2-5; CDR3 protein: CSARDVYQETQYF; CDR3 DNA: TGCAGTGCTAGAGATGTCTACCAAGAGACCCAGTACTTC
V gene: TRBV5-1; clone size: -; D gene: -; CDR3 length: 17; J gene: TRBJ2-1; CDR3 protein: CASSLVYIDSSYNEQFF; CDR3 DNA: TGCGCCAGCAGCTTGGTCTATATAGATTCCTCCTACAATGAGCAGTTCTTC
V gene: TRBV5-6; clone size: few; D gene: -; CDR3 length: 13; J gene: TRBJ1-1; CDR3 protein: CASSYRVETEAFF; CDR3 DNA: TGTGCCAGCAGCTATAGGGTAGAGACTGAAGCTTTCTTT
V gene: TRBV6-5; clone size: many; D gene: -; CDR3 length: 15; J gene: TRBJ1-1; CDR3 protein: CASSYSPGTRTEAFF; CDR3 DNA: TGTGCCAGCAGTTACTCTCCAGGGACTAGGACTGAAGCTTTCTTT